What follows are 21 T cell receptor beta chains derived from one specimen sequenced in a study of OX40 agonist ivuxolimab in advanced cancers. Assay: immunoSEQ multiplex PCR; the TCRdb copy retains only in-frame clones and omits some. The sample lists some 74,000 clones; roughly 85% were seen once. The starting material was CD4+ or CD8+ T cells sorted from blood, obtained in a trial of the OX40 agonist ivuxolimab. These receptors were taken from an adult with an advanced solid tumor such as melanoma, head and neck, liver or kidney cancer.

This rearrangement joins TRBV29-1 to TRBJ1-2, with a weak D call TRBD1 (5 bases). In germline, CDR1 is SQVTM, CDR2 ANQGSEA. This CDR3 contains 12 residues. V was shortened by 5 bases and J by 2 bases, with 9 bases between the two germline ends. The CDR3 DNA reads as TGCAGCGTTCGGGGACCCAACTATGGCTACACCTTC. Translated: CSVRGPNYGYTF.

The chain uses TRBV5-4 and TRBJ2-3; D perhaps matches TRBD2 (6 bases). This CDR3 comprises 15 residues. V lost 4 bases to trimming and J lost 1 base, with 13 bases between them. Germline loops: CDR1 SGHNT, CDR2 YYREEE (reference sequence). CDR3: CASSLTTSRTDTQYF. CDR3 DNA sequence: TGTGCCAGCAGCCTTACGACTAGTCGCACAGATACGCAGTATTTT.

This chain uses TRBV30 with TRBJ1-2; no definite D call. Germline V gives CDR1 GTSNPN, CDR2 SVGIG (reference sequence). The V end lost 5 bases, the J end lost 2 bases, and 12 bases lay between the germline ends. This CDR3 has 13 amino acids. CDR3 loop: CAWVPGPNYGYTF. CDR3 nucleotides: TGTGCCTGGGTACCGGGCCCCAACTATGGCTACACCTTC.

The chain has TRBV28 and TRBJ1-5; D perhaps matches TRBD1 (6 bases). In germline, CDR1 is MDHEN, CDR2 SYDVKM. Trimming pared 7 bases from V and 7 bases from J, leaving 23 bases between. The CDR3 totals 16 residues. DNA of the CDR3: TGTGCCAGCACCGATTGGAGGCGCGGGACACCCCAGCCCCAGCATTTT. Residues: CASTDWRRGTPQPQHF. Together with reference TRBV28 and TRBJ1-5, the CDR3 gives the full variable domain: DVKVTQSSRYLVKRTGEKVFLECVQDMDHENMFWYRQDPGLGLRLIYFSYDVKMKEKGDIPEGYSVSREKKERFSLILESASTNQTSMYLCASTDWRRGTPQPQHFGDGTRLSIL.

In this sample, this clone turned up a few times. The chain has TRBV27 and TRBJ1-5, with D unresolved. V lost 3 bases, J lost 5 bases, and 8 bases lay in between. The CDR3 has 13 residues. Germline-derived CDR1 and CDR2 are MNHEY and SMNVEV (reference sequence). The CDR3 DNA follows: TGTGCCAGCAGTTTGGGATTTTATCAGCCCCAGCATTTT. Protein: CASSLGFYQPQHF.

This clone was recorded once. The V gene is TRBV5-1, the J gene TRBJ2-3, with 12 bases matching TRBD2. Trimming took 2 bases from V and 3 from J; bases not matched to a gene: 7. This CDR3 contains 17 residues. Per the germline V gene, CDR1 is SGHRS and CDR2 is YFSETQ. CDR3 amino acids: CASSFQGTSGRTDTQYF. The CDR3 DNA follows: TGCGCCAGCAGCTTCCAGGGTACTAGCGGGAGGACAGATACGCAGTATTTT.

CDR3 sequence reads: CASSSYPGPTYEQYF. CDR3 bases: TGTGCCAGCAGCTCATACCCGGGACCCACCTACGAGCAGTACTTC. V and J are TRBV7-6 and TRBJ2-7; TRBD1 or TRBD2 may be the D gene (5 bases each). V was cut by 4 bases and J by 2 bases, with 15 bases left in between. There are 15 residues in the CDR3. CDR1 SGHVS and CDR2 FNYEAQ come from the germline V gene.

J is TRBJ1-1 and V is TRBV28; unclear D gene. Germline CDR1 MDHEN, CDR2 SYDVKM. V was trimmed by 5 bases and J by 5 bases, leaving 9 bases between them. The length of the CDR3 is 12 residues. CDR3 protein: CASSKVRTEAFF. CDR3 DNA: TGTGCCAGCAGTAAAGTAAGGACTGAAGCTTTCTTT. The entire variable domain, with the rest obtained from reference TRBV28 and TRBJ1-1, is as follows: DVKVTQSSRYLVKRTGEKVFLECVQDMDHENMFWYRQDPGLGLRLIYFSYDVKMKEKGDIPEGYSVSREKKERFSLILESASTNQTSMYLCASSKVRTEAFFGQGTRLTVV.

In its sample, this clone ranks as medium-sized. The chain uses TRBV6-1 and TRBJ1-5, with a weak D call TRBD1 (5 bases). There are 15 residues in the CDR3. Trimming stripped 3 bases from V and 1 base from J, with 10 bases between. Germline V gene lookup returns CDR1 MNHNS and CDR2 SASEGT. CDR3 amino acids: CASSEPGISNQPQHF. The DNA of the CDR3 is TGTGCCAGCAGTGAGCCAGGGATAAGCAATCAGCCCCAGCATTTT.

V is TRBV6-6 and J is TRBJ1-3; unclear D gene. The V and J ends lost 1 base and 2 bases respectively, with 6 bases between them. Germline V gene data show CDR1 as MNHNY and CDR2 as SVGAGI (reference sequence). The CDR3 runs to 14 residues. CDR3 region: CASSYLVTGNTIYF. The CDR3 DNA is TGTGCCAGCAGTTACTTAGTTACTGGAAACACCATATATTTT.

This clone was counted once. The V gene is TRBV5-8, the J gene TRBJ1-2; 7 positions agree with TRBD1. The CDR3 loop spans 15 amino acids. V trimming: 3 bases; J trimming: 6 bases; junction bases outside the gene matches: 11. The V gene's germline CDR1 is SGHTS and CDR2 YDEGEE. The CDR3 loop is CASSSYGRQGHGYTF. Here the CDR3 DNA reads TGTGCCAGCAGCTCCTACGGCCGACAGGGCCATGGCTACACCTTC.

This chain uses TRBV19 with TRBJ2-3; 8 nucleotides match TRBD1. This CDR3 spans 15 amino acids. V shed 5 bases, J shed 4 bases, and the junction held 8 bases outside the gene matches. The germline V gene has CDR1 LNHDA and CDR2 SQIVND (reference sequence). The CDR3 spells CASSPWQGASDTQYF. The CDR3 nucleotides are TGTGCCAGTAGTCCCTGGCAGGGGGCATCAGATACGCAGTATTTT.

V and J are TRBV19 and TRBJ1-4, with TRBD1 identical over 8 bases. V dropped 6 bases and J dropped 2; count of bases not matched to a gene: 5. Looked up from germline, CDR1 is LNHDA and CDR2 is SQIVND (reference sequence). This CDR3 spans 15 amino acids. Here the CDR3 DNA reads TGTGCCAGTAGGACAGGGGCGCGGACTAATGAAAAACTGTTTTTT. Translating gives CASRTGARTNEKLFF.

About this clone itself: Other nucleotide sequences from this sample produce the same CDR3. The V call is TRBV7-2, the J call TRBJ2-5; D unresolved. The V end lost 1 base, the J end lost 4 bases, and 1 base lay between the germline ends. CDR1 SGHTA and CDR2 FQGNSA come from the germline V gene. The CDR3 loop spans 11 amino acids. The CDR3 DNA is TGTGCCAGCAGCTTAGTAGAGACCCAGTACTTC. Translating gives CASSLVETQYF.

The CDR3 region is CASRKQANTEAFF. CDR3 nucleotides: TGTGCCAGCAGAAAACAGGCGAACACTGAAGCTTTCTTT. The J gene is TRBJ1-1, the V gene TRBV28; D may be TRBD1 (5 bases). The germline gives CDR1 MDHEN, CDR2 SYDVKM. Trimming took off 6 bases at V and 1 base at J, with 9 bases between the two ends. This CDR3 contains 13 residues.

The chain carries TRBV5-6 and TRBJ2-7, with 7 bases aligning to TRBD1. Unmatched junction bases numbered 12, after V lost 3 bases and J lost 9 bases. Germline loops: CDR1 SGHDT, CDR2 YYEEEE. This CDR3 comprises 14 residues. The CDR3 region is CASSSRGTRSGQYF. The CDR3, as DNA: TGTGCCAGCAGCTCCAGGGGGACACGTTCCGGGCAGTACTTC. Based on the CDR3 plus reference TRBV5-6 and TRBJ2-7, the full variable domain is DAGVTQSPTHLIKTRGQQVTLRCSPKSGHDTVSWYQQALGQGPQFIFQYYEEEERQRGNFPDRFSGHQFPNYSSELNVNALLLGDSALYLCASSSRGTRSGQYFGPGTRLTVT.

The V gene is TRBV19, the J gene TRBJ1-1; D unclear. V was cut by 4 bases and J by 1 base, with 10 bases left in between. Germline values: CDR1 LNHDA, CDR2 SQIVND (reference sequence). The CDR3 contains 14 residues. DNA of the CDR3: TGTGCCAGTAGTAGAGCCACCTCGAACACTGAAGCTTTCTTT. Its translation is CASSRATSNTEAFF.

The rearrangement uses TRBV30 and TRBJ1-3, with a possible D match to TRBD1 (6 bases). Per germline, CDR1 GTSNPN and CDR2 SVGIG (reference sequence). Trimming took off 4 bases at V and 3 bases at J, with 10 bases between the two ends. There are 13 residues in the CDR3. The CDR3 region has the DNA TGTGCCTGGACAGGGGATCGTGGAAACACCATATATTTT. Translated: CAWTGDRGNTIYF.

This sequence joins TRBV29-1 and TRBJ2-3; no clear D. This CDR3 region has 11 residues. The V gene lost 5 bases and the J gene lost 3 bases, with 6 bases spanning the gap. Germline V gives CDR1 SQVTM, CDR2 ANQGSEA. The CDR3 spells CSVILTDTQYF. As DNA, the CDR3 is TGCAGCGTTATACTGACAGATACGCAGTATTTT.

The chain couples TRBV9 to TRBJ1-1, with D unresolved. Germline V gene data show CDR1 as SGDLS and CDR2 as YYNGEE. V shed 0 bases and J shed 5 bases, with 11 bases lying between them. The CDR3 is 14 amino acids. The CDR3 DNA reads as TGTGCCAGCAGCGTAGCTCGGCGGCCAACTGAAGCTTTCTTT. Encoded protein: CASSVARRPTEAFF.

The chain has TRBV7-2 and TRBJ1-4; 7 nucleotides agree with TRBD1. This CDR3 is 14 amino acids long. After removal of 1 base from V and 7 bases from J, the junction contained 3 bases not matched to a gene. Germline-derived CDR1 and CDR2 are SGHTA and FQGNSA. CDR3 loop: CASSLGQGVEKLFF. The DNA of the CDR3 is TGTGCCAGCAGCTTAGGACAGGGTGTTGAAAAACTGTTTTTT.